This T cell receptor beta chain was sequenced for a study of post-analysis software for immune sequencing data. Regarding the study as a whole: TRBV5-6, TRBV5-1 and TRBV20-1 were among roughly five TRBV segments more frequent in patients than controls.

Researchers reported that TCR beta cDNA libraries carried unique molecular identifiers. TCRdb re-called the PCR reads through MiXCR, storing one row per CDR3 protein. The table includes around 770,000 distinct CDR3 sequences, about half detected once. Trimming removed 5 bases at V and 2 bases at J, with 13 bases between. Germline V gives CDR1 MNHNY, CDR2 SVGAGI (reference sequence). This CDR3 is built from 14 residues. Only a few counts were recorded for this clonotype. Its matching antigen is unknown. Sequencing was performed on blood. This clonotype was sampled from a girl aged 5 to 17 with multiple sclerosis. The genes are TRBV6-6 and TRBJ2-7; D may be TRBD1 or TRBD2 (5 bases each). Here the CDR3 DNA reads TGTGCCAGCAGTCTCGGGACGGTAACCTACGAGCAGTACTTC. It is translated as CASSLGTVTYEQYF.